This TCR beta chain was captured in a study of shared clonotypes between healthy human individuals. The V end lost 0 bases, the J end lost 9 bases, and 15 bases lay between the germline ends. The CDR3 consists of 16 residues. CDR1 LGHNA and CDR2 YSLEER come from the germline V gene. Sequencing was at deep level. Libraries were prepared by immunoSEQ multiplex PCR; TCRdb keeps only in-frame clonotypes and omits some of them. The repertoire holds about 2.4 million clones, just over 90% seen once, with roughly 0.13% in the top ten. This clone is a singleton in its sample. The material sequenced was naive CD4+ T cells sorted from blood. Subset denoted: CD45RA+ positively selected. This rearrangement joins TRBV4-3 to TRBJ1-6, with D possibly matching TRBD1 (6 bases). This sequence originates from a man aged 18-30 years in good health. The CDR3 bases are TGCGCCAGCAGCCAAGATTATGTGGCAGGGGTTTCACCCCTCCACTTT. Protein product: CASSQDYVAGVSPLHF.